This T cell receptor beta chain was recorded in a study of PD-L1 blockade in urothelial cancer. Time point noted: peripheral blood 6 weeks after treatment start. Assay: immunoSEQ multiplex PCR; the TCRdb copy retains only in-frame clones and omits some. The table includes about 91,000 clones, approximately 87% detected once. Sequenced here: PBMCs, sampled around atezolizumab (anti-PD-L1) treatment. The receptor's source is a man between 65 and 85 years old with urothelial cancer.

The CDR3 DNA follows: TGTGCCTGGACTAGATTCAACCGGGACATTCAGTACTTC. It yields the protein CAWTRFNRDIQYF. This sequence joins TRBV30 and TRBJ2-4; D is unresolved. V shed 4 bases and J shed 8 bases, with 15 bases lying between them. This CDR3 comprises 13 residues. Germline V gene lookup returns CDR1 GTSNPN and CDR2 SVGIG (reference sequence).